The 27 T cell receptor beta chains presented below share a single source sample, sequenced in a study of T cells after yellow fever vaccination. Via MiXCR, TCRdb re-called the 5' RACE reads, giving one row per CDR3 protein. The sample records more than 120,000 distinct CDR3 sequences, about 7.7% being singletons. Sequencing was performed on CD4+ T cells sorted from PBMCs, taken 5 days after the yellow fever booster vaccination. The receptors originated from a man aged 25-40 years who received the YFV17D yellow fever vaccine.

Concerning this clonotype: One base away lies a much larger clone, so this may be a sequencing read error. The J gene is TRBJ2-1, the V gene TRBV30; 8 bases fit TRBD2. Germline V gene sequence: CDR1 GTSNPN, CDR2 SVGIG (reference sequence). V lost 7 bases and J lost 6; bases outside the gene matches: 8. The CDR3 is made up of 13 amino acids. The CDR3 here is CASKREWCNEQFF. CDR3 DNA: TGTGCCTCCAAGCGGGAGTGGTGCAATGAGCAGTTCTTC.

The table lists this clonotype with many counts. The chain combines TRBV3-1 with TRBJ2-7; D ambiguous. V gave up 7 bases and J gave up 2 bases, with 12 bases separating them. Germline CDR1 is LGHDT and CDR2 is YNNKEL (reference sequence). The CDR3 has 13 amino acids. CDR3 sequence: CASTSPGAYEQYF. The CDR3 DNA follows: TGTGCCAGCACTTCCCCTGGGGCCTACGAGCAGTACTTC.

This clonotype has a count of ten or more. The rearrangement links TRBV28 to TRBJ2-3, with D hard to call. CDR3 length: 15 amino acids. Trimming shortened V by 4 bases and J by 0 bases, and 11 bases separated the two germline ends. The germline V gene encodes CDR1 MDHEN and CDR2 SYDVKM. The CDR3 spells CASSSLGPSTDTQYF. Written as DNA, the CDR3 is TGTGCCAGCAGTTCCCTAGGCCCAAGCACAGATACGCAGTATTTT.

This clonotype came up many times. The genes are TRBV29-1 and TRBJ2-7, with D possibly TRBD2 on 6 matching bases. The CDR3 has 12 amino acids. In germline, CDR1 is SQVTM, CDR2 ANQGSEA. Trimming pared 8 bases from V and 6 bases from J, leaving 17 bases between. The CDR3 sequence: CSSLTRSGEQYF. The CDR3 DNA sequence: TGCAGCTCCTTGACTAGATCAGGCGAGCAGTACTTC.

The sample holds a few counts of this clonotype. The gene calls are TRBV24-1 and TRBJ2-7; D possibly corresponds to TRBD2 (5 bases). V lost 9 bases to trimming and J lost 2 bases, with 10 bases between them. Germline CDR1 and CDR2: KGHDR and SFDVKD. The length of the CDR3 is 12 residues. For the CDR3, the DNA is TGTGCCACCTCCGGAGGAACCTACGAGCAGTACTTC. Its translation is CATSGGTYEQYF.

Many counts were recorded for this clonotype. This sequence joins TRBV20-1 and TRBJ2-3; TRBD2 matches 10 bases. Germline V lookup: CDR1 DFQATT, CDR2 SNEGSKA (reference sequence). Trimming cost V 3 bases and J 2 bases; bases outside gene matches: 5. There are 15 residues in the CDR3. In nucleotides, the CDR3 is TGCAGTGCTAGGAAGACTAGCGGGTTCACAGATACGCAGTATTTT. Encoded protein: CSARKTSGFTDTQYF.

This clonotype occurred many times. The CDR3 sequence: CSAQTGAMVFGYTF. The CDR3 DNA sequence: TGCAGTGCTCAAACCGGGGCCATGGTATTTGGCTACACCTTC. V is TRBV20-1 and J is TRBJ1-2; weak D call: TRBD1 (5 bases). There are 14 residues in the CDR3. Looked up from germline, CDR1 is DFQATT and CDR2 is SNEGSKA (reference sequence). V shed 5 bases and J shed 7 bases, with 20 bases lying between them.

This clonotype was counted only a few times. The chain has TRBV2 and TRBJ2-5; 14 nucleotides line up with TRBD2. Germline CDR1 and CDR2: SNHLY and FYNNEI. The CDR3 has 14 residues. V dropped 6 bases and J dropped 5; count of bases not matched to a gene: 2. The CDR3 region is CASSWTSGRETQYF. In DNA, the CDR3 is TGTGCCAGCAGCTGGACTAGCGGGAGGGAGACCCAGTACTTC.

For the CDR3, the DNA is TGCAGTGCTAGAGATCGGTCTAGCGGAGGGGGAAACACCGGGGAGCTGTTTTTT. Translated, it gives CSARDRSSGGGNTGELFF. This rearrangement joins TRBV20-1 to TRBJ2-2; D may be TRBD2 (7 bases). V lost 0 bases, J lost 2 bases, and 19 bases lay in between. From germline, CDR1 is DFQATT and CDR2 SNEGSKA (reference sequence). The CDR3 contains 18 residues.

This sequence joins TRBV30 and TRBJ1-4; D gene unclear. V lost 5 bases and J lost 4, with 14 bases in between. The CDR3 loop spans 14 amino acids. Germline V lookup: CDR1 GTSNPN, CDR2 SVGIG (reference sequence). CDR3 region: CAWGTRPINEKLFF. The CDR3 bases are TGTGCCTGGGGAACCAGGCCAATTAATGAAAAACTGTTTTTT.

This clonotype occurred many times. The gene calls are TRBV14 and TRBJ2-5, with 7 bases fitting TRBD2. V lost 4 bases to trimming and J lost 2 bases; unmatched junction nucleotides: 4. This CDR3 contains 14 residues. The germline V gene encodes CDR1 SGHDN and CDR2 FVKESK. CDR3 region: CASSLLAEQETQYF. CDR3 DNA sequence: TGTGCCAGCAGCCTGCTAGCGGAGCAAGAGACCCAGTACTTC.

The chain combines TRBV20-1 with TRBJ2-7; 12 positions agree with TRBD2. After removal of 3 bases from V and 1 base from J, the junction contained 13 bases not matched to a gene. This CDR3 has 18 amino acids. Germline V CDR1 and CDR2: DFQATT, SNEGSKA (reference sequence). The CDR3 region has the DNA TGCAGTGCTAGTCTGATTGCTAGCGGGAGGGTAAGATCCTACGAGCAGTACTTC. Translation gives CSASLIASGRVRSYEQYF.

This clonotype was detected many times. This rearrangement joins TRBV7-2 to TRBJ2-7; 8 bases are shared with TRBD1. There are 15 residues in the CDR3. With 2 bases clipped from V and 6 bases from J, the junction kept 9 bases outside the gene matches. Germline V CDR1 and CDR2: SGHTA, FQGNSA. The DNA for the CDR3 is TGTGCCAGCAGCTTAAAAGGGACAGGTTTCGGCGAGCAGTACTTC. Translating it yields CASSLKGTGFGEQYF.

This clonotype was found many times. The chain is built from TRBV3-1 and TRBJ1-5; unclear D gene. The CDR3 spans 13 residues. Germline CDR1 LGHDT, CDR2 YNNKEL (reference sequence). V was trimmed by 2 bases and J by 7 bases, leaving 9 bases between them. The DNA of the CDR3 is TGTGCCAGCAGCCAAACACCTCAGCAGCCCCAGCATTTT. Translated, it gives CASSQTPQQPQHF.

This clonotype occurred many times. The chain uses TRBV12-3 or TRBV12-4 and TRBJ2-3, with TRBD1 identical over 8 bases. This CDR3 contains 14 residues. Trimming cost V 5 bases and J 6 bases; bases outside gene matches: 7. The CDR3 reads CASSPTSGGDTQYF. The CDR3 DNA reads as TGTGCCAGCAGTCCCACCTCAGGGGGCGATACGCAGTATTTT.

This clonotype was detected ten times or more. The rearrangement joins TRBV10-2 to TRBJ2-7; no firm D call. V was clipped by 2 bases and J by 5 bases, with 13 bases between them. The CDR3 covers 14 residues. CDR1 and CDR2 (germline): WSHSY, SAAADI. Written as DNA, the CDR3 is TGCGCCAGCAGTGAGGGCTGGGCCCAAGACGAGCAGTACTTC. It codes for CASSEGWAQDEQYF.

This clonotype was counted at least ten times. V usage is TRBV6-1 and J usage is TRBJ2-7; TRBD2 matches 11 bases. CDR1 MNHNS and CDR2 SASEGT come from the germline V gene. This CDR3 spans 14 amino acids. V dropped 6 bases and J dropped 4; count of bases not matched to a gene: 5. The CDR3, as DNA: TGTGCCAGCAGCAGACTAGCGGGACCTTACGAGCAGTACTTC. Translated, it gives CASSRLAGPYEQYF.

This clonotype was counted at least ten times. V gene TRBV6-5 combines with J gene TRBJ2-5; D is unresolved. V shed 0 bases and J shed 1 base, with 9 bases lying between them. This CDR3 comprises 15 residues. Germline CDR1 is MNHEY and CDR2 is SVGAGI. The CDR3 bases are TGTGCCAGCAGTTACTCCCATGGGGTCCAAGAGACCCAGTACTTC. It is translated as CASSYSHGVQETQYF.

In this sample, this clonotype turned up many times. The chain joins TRBV19 to TRBJ2-1; 9 bases agree with TRBD2. Trimming cost V 7 bases and J 3 bases; bases outside gene matches: 10. The CDR3 runs to 16 residues. Germline V gene lookup returns CDR1 LNHDA and CDR2 SQIVND (reference sequence). The CDR3 DNA follows: TGTGCCAGTATTAGAGGCAGACTAGCGGACTACAATGAGCAGTTCTTC. Translation: CASIRGRLADYNEQFF.

There are many counts of this clonotype. The V gene is TRBV12-3 or TRBV12-4, the J gene TRBJ1-5; 7 bases match TRBD1. V trimming: 7 bases; J trimming: 7 bases; junction bases outside the gene matches: 7. The CDR3 has 13 residues. The CDR3 spells CASTPGGGQPQHF. CDR3 DNA: TGTGCCAGCACACCAGGGGGTGGACAGCCCCAGCATTTT.

This clonotype came up many times. The chain is built from TRBV21-1 and TRBJ2-5. TRBV21-1 is a known pseudogene. The CDR3 spans 14 residues. The CDR3 is CASSKAAAQETQYF. Here the CDR3 DNA reads TGTGCCAGCAGCAAAGCGGCAGCTCAAGAGACCCAGTACTTC.

This clonotype was detected ten times or more. The gene calls are TRBV10-3 and TRBJ2-2, with D unresolved. V was cut by 6 bases and J by 5 bases, with 13 bases left in between. Germline V gene sequence: CDR1 ENHRY, CDR2 SYGVKD. The CDR3 is 14 residues long. The CDR3 region is CAIRTDSGTGELFF. In nucleotides, the CDR3 is TGTGCCATCAGGACGGATAGTGGGACCGGGGAGCTGTTTTTT.

There are many counts of this clonotype. CDR3 protein: CASSSQGKYEQYF. CDR3 in DNA: TGTGCCAGCAGCTCCCAGGGGAAGTACGAGCAGTACTTC. This chain uses TRBV7-2 with TRBJ2-7; tentative D call: TRBD1 (6 bases). Germline loops: CDR1 SGHTA, CDR2 FQGNSA. The V and J ends lost 4 bases and 4 bases respectively, with 11 bases between them. The CDR3 covers 13 residues.

The sample holds many counts of this clonotype. This rearrangement joins TRBV12-3 or TRBV12-4 to TRBJ1-3; D unclear. This CDR3 is built from 14 residues. V lost 6 bases and J 0 bases, leaving 9 bases between the germline ends. CDR3 loop: CASRSVASGNTIYF. The CDR3 DNA reads TGTGCCAGCAGATCCGTGGCCTCTGGAAACACCATATATTTT.

This clonotype was counted many times. The chain recombines TRBV11-2 with TRBJ2-3, with a weak D call TRBD2 (5 bases). The CDR3 is 14 residues long. V gave up 6 bases and J gave up 4 bases, with 14 bases separating them. The germline gives CDR1 SGHAT, CDR2 FQNNGV. CDR3 in DNA: TGTGCCAGCAGATTCGGCCCCGGGGCAGATACGCAGTATTTT. Translating gives CASRFGPGADTQYF.

This clonotype has just one count. This sequence may be a read error, since a much larger clone differs from it by one base. The rearrangement uses TRBV24-1 and TRBJ2-7; possible D gene TRBD1, 6 bases. The CDR3 has 14 amino acids. Germline lookup yields CDR1 KGHDR and CDR2 SFDVKD. V was trimmed by 7 bases and J by 6 bases, leaving 18 bases between them. The CDR3 protein is CATSAGSGVGEQYF. CDR3 in DNA: TGTGCCACCAGCGCCGGGTCAGGGGTAGGCGAGCAGTACTTC.

This clonotype was seen repeatedly, ten times or more. This chain links TRBV5-5 with TRBJ2-7, with D perhaps given as TRBD1 or TRBD2 (6 bases each). Trimming took 4 bases from V and 7 from J, leaving 21 bases between them. CDR3 length: 15 amino acids. The V gene's germline CDR1 is SGHKS and CDR2 YYEKEE (reference sequence). The CDR3 DNA follows: TGTGCCAGCAGCCCAGTGGGGGGCCGCACGTGGGAGCAGTACTTC. Its protein product is CASSPVGGRTWEQYF.